This T cell receptor (beta chain) was sequenced during a study of T-cell reconstitution after alpha-beta-depleted transplantation in children (dated by TCRdb to about 2016). Context from the whole study: Using TCR repertoire profiling, the study quantitatively followed how T-cell immune reconstitution unfolded in children after TCRalphabeta/CD19-depleted allogeneic hematopoietic cell transplantation. The full study reports these points: Over the following months the frequencies of hyperexpanded clones went down, and after one year T-cell counts and TCRbeta diversity were mostly credited to newly produced T cells. About two months after transplant, the apparently early recovery of alphabetaT-cell counts reportedly depended on just several hundred clones that had expanded rapidly and came from non-depleted graft cells. In some patients, the high TCRbeta diversity seen at day 60 was put down to recipient T cells and intrathymic progenitors that had survived conditioning.

The intended sense of this specimen's treatment or condition label: allogeneic hematopoietic cell transplantation with graft depleted of TCRalphabeta T cells and CD19 B cells. The children who served as transplant recipients had been given grafts of TCRalphabeta/CD19-depleted allogeneic hematopoietic cells. The germline V gene gives CDR1 as SQVTM and CDR2 as ANQGSEA. From its cysteine to its phenylalanine, the CDR3 spans 16 amino acids. Of all the DNA, just the CDR3 is kept, 48 bases in frame from base 1. Points on this clonotype: Its binding antigen is unknown. A single base separates this from a much larger clone, so it may be a read error.

Library prep was done by PCR. Sequencing was performed on an Illumina HiSeq 2500. Molecular barcoding was employed in the preparation of TCR libraries, with unique molecular identifiers being used to normalize TCRbeta repertoire quantification. TCRdb reworked the public reads: Q25 trimming with fastp, MiXCR clone assembly, productive beta chains retained. A single entry per CDR3 protein holds the most common genes and DNA from its merged rows. The sample yields roughly 310,000 distinct CDR3 sequences; approximately 23% were counted once. The leading ten clones occupy approximately 11% of the sample. The sequenced sample was PBMCs, mostly from graft donor cells, obtained 180 days after TCRalphabeta/CD19-depleted stem cell transplant. The receptor's source is a male patient younger than 18 who had a stem cell transplant for acute lymphoblastic leukemia, so the T cells may come from the graft donor. The rearranged chain carries TRBV29-1 and TRBJ2-7; 11 nucleotides in the junction match TRBD2. The CDR3 sequence is CSIEGTSGPGVYEQYF. The DNA sequence follows: TGCAGCATTGAGGGGACTAGCGGTCCAGGTGTCTACGAGCAGTACTTC.